These T cell receptor beta chains were read from a single sample in a study of breast tumors, draining lymph nodes, adjacent tissues. Each CDR3 protein gets one entry after TCRdb re-called the multiplex PCR reads with MiXCR. The sample has about 230,000 distinct CDR3 sequences, about a third seen once; the top ten hold more than 1.3%. Sequencing used axillary lymph node tissue. The receptor source for this set is a female donor with breast cancer. Some clones in this sample may be carry-over from other donors' samples. CDR3s include the opening cysteine and the closing phenylalanine or tryptophan. D genes are given only for firm matches. Only part of the rows carry a size: once, few, many, or a class if the clone is expanded.

clone_size	j_call	d_call	v_call	cdr3_nt	cdr3_aa
many	TRBJ2-5	TRBD1	TRBV7-9	TGTGCCAGCAGCGTAAGGGGGATGGACAGGCGCCAAGAGACCCAGTACTTC	CASSVRGMDRRQETQYF
.	TRBJ2-5	.	TRBV20-1	TGCAGTGCTAGAGAAGAGGGACAAGAGACCCAGTACTTC	CSAREEGQETQYF
many	TRBJ2-3	TRBD2	TRBV6-2/TRBV6-3	TGTGCCAGCAGTCAGGGACTAGCGGGAAGAGATACGCAGTATTTT	CASSQGLAGRDTQYF
few	TRBJ2-2	TRBD2	TRBV6-2/TRBV6-3	TGTGCCAGCAGTCCCATCGGCGGGAGGGCCTCCACCGGGGAGCTGTTTTTT	CASSPIGGRASTGELFF
.	TRBJ1-5	.	TRBV6-1	TGTGCCAGCAGTGAGCAGGGGATTAGCAATCAGCCCCAGCATTTT	CASSEQGISNQPQHF
many	TRBJ2-1	TRBD2	TRBV18	TGTGCCAGCTCACCCCAAACTAGCGGGAATGAGCAGTTCTTC	CASSPQTSGNEQFF
.	TRBJ1-2	TRBD1	TRBV2	TGTGCCAACAGTGCTTATACAGGGGGCGGGTATGGCTACACCTTC	CANSAYTGGGYGYTF
many	TRBJ2-7	.	TRBV6-5	TGTGCCAGCCGAAGAGATTTGAGTAAGAACGAGCAGTACTTC	CASRRDLSKNEQYF
many	TRBJ1-4	.	TRBV9	TGTGCCAGCAGCCCAAATCCGGGGGGGTCAGGTGAAAAACTGTTTTTT	CASSPNPGGSGEKLFF
few	TRBJ2-5	.	TRBV6-6	TGTGCCAGCAGGCGAGGGGAGACCCAGTACTTC	CASRRGETQYF
many	TRBJ1-2	TRBD1	TRBV12-3/TRBV12-4	TGTGCCAGTAAAAAGGGACAGGGGGCCTATGGCTACACCTTC	CASKKGQGAYGYTF
many	TRBJ2-7	.	TRBV6-1	TGTGCCAGCGCGGACTCGCCCTTCCTCGGCGAGCAGTACTTC	CASADSPFLGEQYF
few	TRBJ1-4	.	TRBV6-2/TRBV6-3	TGTGCCAGCAGTTACCCCGACGGCACCTCTGAAAAACTGTTTTTT	CASSYPDGTSEKLFF
.	TRBJ2-1	TRBD2	TRBV11-2	TGTGCCAGCAGCTCTTCCAGGACTAGCGGATACAATGAGCAGTTCTTC	CASSSSRTSGYNEQFF
.	TRBJ2-5	.	TRBV5-4	TGTGCCAGTAGCTTGTGGGCAGAAGAGACCCAGTACTTC	CASSLWAEETQYF
many	TRBJ2-7	.	TRBV29-1	TGCAGCGTTGGAGAGCCGGACTACGAGCAGTACTTC	CSVGEPDYEQYF
.	TRBJ1-1	.	TRBV10-2	TGCGCCAGCAGTGAATTTCTTTGGAACACTGAAGCTTTCTTT	CASSEFLWNTEAFF
.	TRBJ1-6	TRBD1	TRBV19	TGTGCCAGTACTAGTCAGGGGGCTTGGAATTCACCCCTCCACTTT	CASTSQGAWNSPLHF
many	TRBJ1-3	.	TRBV2	TGTGCCAGCACACGGACAGAGGTCTCTGGAAACACCATATATTTT	CASTRTEVSGNTIYF
many	TRBJ1-2	.	TRBV4-1	TGCGCCAGCAGCCTAGGGGGGGCTGAGGGTTATGGCTACACCTTC	CASSLGGAEGYGYTF
few	TRBJ1-5	.	TRBV5-6	TGTGCCAGCAGGGGGGGCAATCAGCCCCAGCATTTT	CASRGGNQPQHF
.	TRBJ2-3	.	TRBV7-6	TGTGCCAGCAGCCAAAACCGGGGAAGCACAGATACGCAGTATTTT	CASSQNRGSTDTQYF
many	TRBJ1-5	TRBD1	TRBV5-1	TGCGCCAGCAGCTTGGAAGGGGGCGGCAATCAGCCCCAGCATTTT	CASSLEGGGNQPQHF
.	TRBJ2-3	.	TRBV19	TGTGCCAGTACCTCCGGAGGGAGCGCAGATACGCAGTATTTT	CASTSGGSADTQYF
few	TRBJ1-1	.	TRBV20-1	TGCAGTGCTAGAATTATACTATCCCTGGGCACTGAAGCTTTCTTT	CSARIILSLGTEAFF
.	TRBJ1-6	.	TRBV7-2	TGTGCCAGCACCAAGGGAGGCAGCTCCTATAATTCACCCCTCCACTTT	CASTKGGSSYNSPLHF
.	TRBJ1-2	.	TRBV4-3	TGCGCCAGCAGCCAAGATTTACGACAGCGTGAGGGCTACACCTTC	CASSQDLRQREGYTF
.	TRBJ1-2	.	TRBV4-3	TGCGCCAGCAGCCAAGGGGACCAGGGATACGCGGGTGGCTACACCTTC	CASSQGDQGYAGGYTF
many	TRBJ1-6	TRBD1	TRBV2	TGTGCCAGCAGACCTGGACAGGGGTATAATTCACCCCTCCACTTT	CASRPGQGYNSPLHF
many	TRBJ2-3	TRBD2	TRBV7-2	TGTGCCAGCAGCTTATCGTCCGGACTAGCGGGAGGGCCAGGGTATAGCACAGATACGCAGTATTTT	CASSLSSGLAGGPGYSTDTQYF
many	TRBJ2-7	.	TRBV11-3	TGTGCCAGCAGCCTGCATACAGGGTACGAGCAGTACTTC	CASSLHTGYEQYF
.	TRBJ1-6	TRBD1	TRBV2	TGTGCCAGCAAGGCGACAGGGAATAATTCACCCCTCCACTTT	CASKATGNNSPLHF
.	TRBJ1-6	.	TRBV7-8	TGTGCCAGCAACTTAGCGCATGTTCCACCCCTTCACTTT	CASNLAHVPPLHF
many	TRBJ2-3	.	TRBV11-2	TGTGCCAGCAGCTTAGTCGGAACTCCCCCCATAGATACGCAGTATTTT	CASSLVGTPPIDTQYF
many	TRBJ1-6	.	TRBV5-1	TGCGCCAGCAGCTTGGAGAGCCCTAATTCACCCCTCCACTTT	CASSLESPNSPLHF
many	TRBJ2-7	.	TRBV6-1	TGTGCCAGCAGTGAATTATTCAGCGGAGCCTACGAGCAGTACTTC	CASSELFSGAYEQYF
many	TRBJ1-2	TRBD1	TRBV19	TGTGCCAGTAGGGACGTTTTGGGACAGGGCATTGGCTATGGCTACACCTTC	CASRDVLGQGIGYGYTF